These 17 T cell receptor beta chains were all obtained from the same sample, sequenced in a study of neoadjuvant anti-PD-1 for oral cavity cancer. The method was immunoSEQ multiplex PCR; TCRdb's version includes in-frame clones alone and lacks a portion of them. The profile shows 35,000 to 50,000 clones, 77% of them singletons. Specified time point: after neoadjuvant nivolumab, at surgical resection. Sample: PBMCs, taken after nivolumab (anti-PD-1) treatment. Every receptor here comes from a person between 35 and 79 years old with oral cavity squamous cell carcinoma.

The chain employs TRBV19 and TRBJ2-2; D possibly corresponds to TRBD2 (6 bases). Germline V gene sequence: CDR1 LNHDA, CDR2 SQIVND (reference sequence). With 3 bases removed from V and 4 bases from J, the gap between germline ends came to 15 bases. CDR3 size: 16 residues. CDR3 nucleotides: TGTGCCAGTAGTATCGGTCTGGGACTTATCACCGGGGAGCTGTTTTTT. This codes for CASSIGLGLITGELFF.

The sample holds one count of this clone. This chain connects TRBV5-8 to TRBJ1-1, with 9 bases matching TRBD1. The V gene's germline CDR1 is SGHTS and CDR2 YDEGEE. The length of the CDR3 is 17 residues. Trimming at V came to 0 bases and at J to 1 base, leaving 7 bases not matched to a gene. The CDR3 DNA reads TGTGCCAGCAGCTTGGGCACAGGGGGCATGAGGAACACTGAAGCTTTCTTT. The encoded protein is CASSLGTGGMRNTEAFF.

This clone came up a few times. The chain combines TRBV11-2 with TRBJ1-1, with 7 bases that match TRBD1. V shed 1 base and J 7 bases; nucleotides not matched to a gene: 3. Germline V gene sequence: CDR1 SGHAT, CDR2 FQNNGV. This CDR3 spans 13 amino acids. The CDR3 protein is CASSLGPGGEAFF. CDR3 DNA: TGTGCCAGCAGCTTAGGGCCAGGGGGTGAAGCTTTCTTT.

There are a few counts of this clone. V and J are TRBV30 and TRBJ2-5; TRBD2 is a possible D gene (6 bases). This CDR3 spans 13 amino acids. The germline V and J ends were trimmed by 2 bases and 4 bases, with 11 bases remaining between them. Germline V gene sequence: CDR1 GTSNPN, CDR2 SVGIG (reference sequence). The CDR3 DNA is TGTGCCTGGAGTCGGCGGGAACGAGAGACCCAGTACTTC. This codes for CAWSRRERETQYF.

V and J are TRBV5-1 and TRBJ1-3; a weak D match, TRBD1 (6 bases). Trimming took 0 bases from V and 7 from J, leaving 14 bases between them. From germline, CDR1 is SGHRS and CDR2 YFSETQ. This CDR3 contains 15 residues. The CDR3 loop reads CASSLAGTRENTIYF. For the CDR3, the DNA is TGCGCCAGCAGCTTGGCGGGGACAAGGGAGAACACCATATATTTT.

This clone was seen just once. J is TRBJ2-3 and V is TRBV11-2; D could derive from TRBD1 or TRBD2 (5 bases each). Looked up from germline, CDR1 is SGHAT and CDR2 is FQNNGV. V shed 3 bases and J shed 1 base, with 8 bases lying between them. This CDR3 has 14 amino acids. CDR3 loop: CASSFRDGTDTQYF. For the CDR3, the DNA is TGTGCCAGCAGCTTCCGGGACGGCACAGATACGCAGTATTTT. Full variable domain (missing parts from reference TRBV11-2 and TRBJ2-3): EAGVAQSPRYKIIEKRQSVAFWCNPISGHATLYWYQQILGQGPKLLIQFQNNGVVDDSQLPKDRFSAERLKGVDSTLKIQPAKLEDSAVYLCASSFRDGTDTQYFGPGTRLTVL.

The chain couples TRBV29-1 to TRBJ1-1, with D possibly TRBD1 on 6 matching bases. V was trimmed by 7 bases and J by 7 bases, leaving 19 bases between them. The CDR3 loop spans 13 amino acids. The germline V gene encodes CDR1 SQVTM and CDR2 ANQGSEA. The CDR3 sequence is CSADSTGKNEAFF. The CDR3 region has the DNA TGCAGCGCCGACTCGACAGGAAAAAATGAAGCTTTCTTT.

This chain links TRBV7-8 with TRBJ2-7; unclear D gene. The CDR3 length is 12 residues. The germline V gene has CDR1 SGHVS and CDR2 FQNEAQ. V lost 5 bases, J lost 4 bases, and 9 bases lay in between. CDR3 sequence (DNA): TGTGCCAGCAGCGTGCAAGATTACGAGCAGTACTTC. Protein sequence: CASSVQDYEQYF.

V gene TRBV5-5 combines with J gene TRBJ1-2, with 8 bases fitting TRBD1. From germline, CDR1 is SGHKS and CDR2 YYEKEE (reference sequence). The V gene end was trimmed by 4 bases and the J gene end by 5 bases; junction bases not matched to a gene: 4. The CDR3 has 13 amino acids. CDR3: CASSPGTGYGYTF. In DNA form, the CDR3 reads TGTGCCAGCAGCCCTGGGACAGGATATGGCTACACCTTC.

J is TRBJ1-1 and V is TRBV5-4, with D perhaps matching TRBD1 (6 bases). Germline-derived CDR1 and CDR2 are SGHNT and YYREEE (reference sequence). This CDR3 has 14 residues. V shed 4 bases and J shed 1 base, with 11 bases lying between them. CDR3: CASSGWTANTEAFF. The CDR3 DNA is TGTGCCAGCAGCGGATGGACAGCGAACACTGAAGCTTTCTTT.

The genes are TRBV6-5 and TRBJ1-3; no firm D call. Trimming took off 0 bases at V and 4 bases at J, with 4 bases between the two ends. The CDR3 is 13 residues long. Looked up from germline, CDR1 is MNHEY and CDR2 is SVGAGI. CDR3 sequence reads: CASSYSSGNTIYF. The CDR3 DNA follows: TGTGCCAGCAGTTACTCATCAGGAAACACCATATATTTT.

The chain uses TRBV15 and TRBJ2-7; 8 bases map to TRBD2. The length of the CDR3 is 17 residues. Germline CDR1 is LNHNV and CDR2 is YYDKDF (reference sequence). V was pared by 0 bases and J by 5 bases, with 12 bases of the junction left unmatched. The CDR3 here is CATSRDIGGGGSHEQYF. The CDR3 nucleotides are TGTGCCACCAGCAGAGATATCGGGGGGGGCGGTTCCCACGAGCAGTACTTC.

This clone came up a few times. V usage is TRBV5-4 and J usage is TRBJ1-5, with 8 bases matching TRBD1. This CDR3 region has 16 residues. The junction had 10 bases not matched to a gene; V was cut back by 1 base and J by 7 bases. Germline V lookup: CDR1 SGHNT, CDR2 YYREEE (reference sequence). Here the CDR3 reads CASSLYGQGGRQPQHF. The CDR3 DNA reads as TGTGCCAGCAGCTTGTACGGACAGGGTGGAAGACAGCCCCAGCATTTT. The variable domain in full, completed from reference TRBV5-4 and TRBJ1-5, reads ETGVTQSPTHLIKTRGQQVTLRCSSQSGHNTVSWYQQALGQGPQFIFQYYREEENGRGNFPPRFSGLQFPNYSSELNVNALELDDSALYLCASSLYGQGGRQPQHFGDGTRLSIL.

The chain uses TRBV7-2 and TRBJ1-4; tentatively, D is TRBD1 (5 bases). The CDR3 extends over 15 amino acids. Germline loops: CDR1 SGHTA, CDR2 FQGNSA. The germline V and J ends were trimmed by 4 bases and 2 bases, with 11 bases remaining between them. CDR3 in amino acids: CASSSRDVTNEKLFF. The CDR3 nucleotides read TGTGCCAGCAGCTCCCGGGACGTCACTAATGAAAAACTGTTTTTT.

The rearrangement joins TRBV7-2 to TRBJ2-1; unclear D gene. There are 13 residues in the CDR3. The V gene's germline CDR1 is SGHTA and CDR2 FQGNSA. With 0 bases removed from V and 9 bases from J, the gap between germline ends came to 9 bases. CDR3 region: CASSLAAAVEQFF. CDR3 DNA: TGTGCCAGCAGCTTAGCGGCCGCGGTTGAGCAGTTCTTC. The full variable domain, with the rest looked up from reference TRBV7-2 and TRBJ2-1, is GAGVSQSPSNKVTEKGKDVELRCDPISGHTALYWYRQSLGQGLEFLIYFQGNSAPDKSGLPSDRFSAERTGGSVSTLTIQRTQQEDSAVYLCASSLAAAVEQFFGPGTRLTVL.

CDR3 in amino acids: CASSSYDRAGTEAFF. The CDR3 DNA reads TGTGCCAGCAGCTCATACGACAGAGCTGGGACTGAAGCTTTCTTT. V gene TRBV5-6 combines with J gene TRBJ1-1; maybe TRBD1 (5 bases). V lost 3 bases, J lost 5 bases, and 17 bases lay in between. The CDR3 has 15 amino acids. CDR1 is SGHDT, CDR2 YYEEEE, per germline.

This chain links TRBV7-8 with TRBJ1-2, with 10 nucleotides matching TRBD1. Germline V gene sequence: CDR1 SGHVS, CDR2 FQNEAQ. V was pared by 2 bases and J by 5 bases, with 5 bases of the junction left unmatched. This CDR3 has 15 residues. CDR3 DNA: TGTGCCAGCAGCTTAACGACAGGGGGCGGATATGGCTACACCTTC. Translating gives CASSLTTGGGYGYTF. The variable domain in full, with the rest retrieved from reference TRBV7-8 and TRBJ1-2, is GAGVSQSPRYKVAKRGQDVALRCDPISGHVSLFWYQQALGQGPEFLTYFQNEAQLDKSGLPSDRFFAERPEGSVSTLKIQRTQQEDSAVYLCASSLTTGGGYGYTFGSGTRLTVV.